A selection of T cell receptor beta chains follows, all from one sample in a study of cytotoxic CD8 clonotypes in ibrutinib-treated CLL. Clones were sequenced by immunoSEQ multiplex PCR, and TCRdb holds only the in-frame ones, with some missing. This table holds 130,000 or so clones, around 77% found once. This specimen consisted of PBMCs, obtained after 12 months of ibrutinib treatment. These TCRs come from a human donor with chronic lymphocytic leukemia. The CDR3 runs from the conserved cysteine through the conserved F or W. Fields, in order: clone size, J gene, V gene, D gene, CDR3 protein, CDR3 DNA. D genes are given only for firm matches. Clone size, where shown, is once, few, many, or a class for clones that have expanded.

many	TRBJ1-4	TRBV7-9	NA	CASSTTTNEKLFF	TGTGCCAGCAGCACGACAACTAATGAAAAACTGTTTTTT
NA	TRBJ1-1	TRBV7-2	NA	CASNRSPNTEAFF	TGTGCCAGCAATCGGTCCCCGAACACTGAAGCTTTCTTT
few	TRBJ1-2	TRBV6-1	NA	CASTPRRGEDGYTF	TGTGCCAGCACCCCAAGAAGAGGGGAGGATGGCTACACCTTC
NA	TRBJ1-1	TRBV4-1	NA	CASSQEGGKNTEAFF	TGCGCCAGCAGCCAAGAAGGGGGGAAGAACACTGAAGCTTTCTTT
NA	TRBJ1-2	TRBV7-9	NA	CASSLLETGALNYGYTF	TGTGCCAGCAGCTTGTTGGAAACCGGGGCGCTTAACTATGGCTACACCTTC
NA	TRBJ2-7	TRBV27	NA	CASSLSSFPYEQYF	TGTGCCAGCAGTTTATCTTCCTTCCCCTACGAGCAGTACTTC
NA	TRBJ1-2	TRBV2	NA	CASSAGAGYTF	TGTGCCAGCAGTGCGGGGGCCGGCTACACCTTC
NA	TRBJ2-7	TRBV9	TRBD1	CASSVGGDRGWYEQYF	TGTGCCAGCAGCGTAGGAGGGGACAGGGGATGGTACGAGCAGTACTTC
many	TRBJ2-3	TRBV30	TRBD2	CAWSSGPGGADTQYF	TGTGCCTGGAGTAGTGGGCCGGGAGGTGCAGATACGCAGTATTTT
NA	TRBJ1-1	TRBV5-1	NA	CASSSTGNTEAFF	TGCGCCAGCAGCTCGACAGGGAACACTGAAGCTTTCTTT
NA	TRBJ2-7	TRBV6-1	NA	CASSEDRAGFYEQYF	TGTGCCAGCAGTGAAGACAGGGCCGGTTTCTACGAGCAGTACTTC
NA	TRBJ1-2	TRBV11-3	NA	CASSPRTALANYGYTF	TGTGCCAGCAGCCCCCGGACAGCTTTAGCTAACTATGGCTACACCTTC
few	TRBJ1-4	TRBV6-1	NA	CASSDLAGGEKLFF	TGTGCCAGCAGTGACCTTGCAGGAGGGGAAAAACTGTTTTTT
few	TRBJ1-5	TRBV6-1	NA	CASGQYNQPQHF	TGTGCCAGTGGACAGTATAATCAGCCCCAGCATTTT
NA	TRBJ1-4	TRBV23-1	NA	CASSPRPCRISSNEKLFF	TGCGCCAGCAGTCCAAGACCCTGCCGTATTAGTTCTAATGAAAAACTGTTTTTT
NA	TRBJ2-7	TRBV10-2	NA	CASSESRRLAFVTYEQYF	TGCGCCAGCAGTGAGTCCAGACGTCTAGCTTTTGTAACCTACGAGCAGTACTTC
many	TRBJ1-1	TRBV2	NA	CASSELGRLTEAFF	TGTGCCAGCAGTGAACTCGGGCGGCTCACTGAAGCTTTCTTT
NA	TRBJ2-1	TRBV7-3	TRBD2	CASSLIPGGLYNEQFF	TGTGCCAGCAGCTTAATCCCGGGAGGGCTCTACAATGAGCAGTTCTTC
few	TRBJ2-2	TRBV10-3	TRBD2	CATTRAGDTGELFF	TGTGCCACCACTCGAGCGGGAGATACCGGGGAGCTGTTTTTT
NA	TRBJ2-7	TRBV7-9	NA	CASRSYTDYEQYF	TGTGCCAGCAGGTCCTACACAGATTACGAGCAGTACTTC
few	TRBJ1-1	TRBV5-1	NA	CASSFLPQNTEAFF	TGCGCCAGCAGCTTTTTGCCGCAGAACACTGAAGCTTTCTTT
NA	TRBJ1-2	TRBV6-5	TRBD1	CASRRQGRDGYTF	TGTGCCAGCAGAAGACAGGGGCGGGATGGCTACACCTTC
NA	TRBJ2-7	TRBV6-5	NA	CASSYGGEQYF	TGTGCCAGCAGTTACGGGGGGGAGCAGTACTTC
NA	TRBJ2-7	TRBV7-6	TRBD2	CASSLTSGLSYEQYF	TGTGCCAGCAGCCTGACTAGCGGCCTCTCCTACGAGCAGTACTTC
NA	TRBJ2-1	TRBV9	TRBD1	CASSVDGTGFNEQFF	TGTGCCAGCAGCGTAGACGGGACAGGGTTCAATGAGCAGTTCTTC
NA	TRBJ2-1	TRBV4-2	TRBD2	CASSQDLVTSGRIGFF	TGTGCCAGCAGCCAAGATCTTGTGACTAGCGGGAGGATAGGGTTCTTC
few	TRBJ2-7	TRBV5-6	NA	CASSVQGLASEQYF	TGTGCCAGCAGCGTCCAGGGCCTAGCTTCCGAGCAGTACTTC
NA	TRBJ1-1	TRBV28	NA	CASSSLGGAEAFF	TGTGCCAGCAGTTCCTTGGGGGGGGCGGAGGCTTTCTTT
NA	TRBJ2-6	TRBV19	NA	CASSILGTGANVLTF	TGTGCCAGTAGTATCTTAGGGACTGGGGCCAACGTCCTGACTTTC
NA	TRBJ2-5	TRBV6-1	NA	CASSVQVAGTGQETQYF	TGTGCCAGCAGTGTCCAGGTGGCAGGCACAGGCCAAGAGACCCAGTACTTC
NA	TRBJ2-7	TRBV9	NA	CASSDRNRPEDEQYF	TGTGCCAGCAGCGACAGGAATCGGCCCGAGGACGAGCAGTACTTC
NA	TRBJ2-7	TRBV15	NA	CATSTEKGSSYEQYF	TGTGCCACCAGCACCGAAAAGGGCAGCTCCTACGAGCAGTACTTC
NA	TRBJ2-2	TRBV4-2	TRBD1	CASSLQGPDTGELFF	TGTGCCAGCAGCTTACAGGGGCCGGACACCGGGGAGCTGTTTTTT
NA	TRBJ2-7	TRBV7-8	TRBD1	CASSSQGYEQYF	TGTGCCAGCAGCTCACAGGGGTACGAGCAGTACTTC